These 30 T cell receptor beta chains were sequenced from one sample in a study of blood T cell repertoires in COVID-19. Assay used: immunoSEQ multiplex PCR; TCRdb lists only in-frame clones, some missing. The table records approximately 220,000 clones, less than 90% of them present only once. Sequences were obtained from PBMCs or T cells enriched from blood (not recorded which). The receptors were sampled from a middle-aged woman who had recovered from COVID-19.

The chain is built from TRBV5-6 and TRBJ2-7; TRBD1 might be the D (6 bases). The germline V gene has CDR1 SGHDT and CDR2 YYEEEE. The V and J ends lost 6 bases and 4 bases respectively, with 20 bases between them. The CDR3 is 15 amino acids. In nucleotides, the CDR3 is TGTGCCAGCAACGGAGGTAGGGGACACAGTTACGAGCAGTACTTC. The encoded protein is CASNGGRGHSYEQYF.

This clone was observed once. The chain carries TRBV28 and TRBJ2-6; 9 nucleotides agree with TRBD2. CDR3 size: 16 residues. Germline trimming cut 11 bases from V and 0 bases from J; bases unmatched to any gene: 8. CDR1 is MDHEN and CDR2 is SYDVKM in the germline V gene. The chain's CDR3 is CAATRGGASGANVLTF. DNA of the CDR3: TGTGCCGCAACGCGGGGGGGAGCCTCTGGGGCCAACGTCCTGACTTTC.

As DNA, the CDR3 is TGTGCCAGCTCACCCTGGTCCATGCGGGAGAAAGGCACCGGGGAGCTGTTTTTT. The encoded protein is CASSPWSMREKGTGELFF. The chain is built from TRBV18 and TRBJ2-2, with 7 bases identical to TRBD2. V dropped 3 bases and J dropped 4; count of bases not matched to a gene: 14. The CDR3 runs 18 residues. Germline V gene data show CDR1 as KGHSH and CDR2 as LQKENI. The variable domain in full, completed from reference TRBV18 and TRBJ2-2, reads NAGVMQNPRHLVRRRGQEARLRCSPMKGHSHVYWYRQLPEEGLKFMVYLQKENIIDESGMPKERFSAEFPKEGPSILRIQQVVRGDSAAYFCASSPWSMREKGTGELFFGEGSRLTVL.

The chain uses TRBV12-3 or TRBV12-4 and TRBJ1-1; D possibly corresponds to TRBD1 (5 bases). The germline V and J ends were trimmed by 6 bases and 1 base, with 9 bases remaining between them. The length of the CDR3 is 13 residues. The CDR3 DNA reads TGTGCCAGCAGACTACAGGAGAACACTGAAGCTTTCTTT. It codes for CASRLQENTEAFF.

V gene TRBV3-1 (or the pseudogene TRBV3-2) combines with J gene TRBJ1-2, with TRBD1 identical over 7 bases. From germline, CDR1 is LGHDT and CDR2 YNNKEL (reference sequence). The V segment lost 7 bases and the J segment 7 bases; nucleotides outside the gene matches: 6. The CDR3 consists of 12 residues. This CDR3 is CASIDRVGGYTF. The CDR3 nucleotides are TGTGCCAGCATCGACAGGGTAGGTGGCTACACCTTC.

The genes are TRBV20-1 and TRBJ1-2; D is perhaps TRBD1 (6 bases). The CDR3 totals 11 residues. The V and J ends lost 3 bases and 4 bases respectively, with 6 bases between them. Per the germline V gene, CDR1 is DFQATT and CDR2 is SNEGSKA (reference sequence). CDR3 residues: CSASRGYGYTF. In DNA, the CDR3 is TGCAGTGCTAGCAGGGGCTATGGCTACACCTTC.

The V gene is TRBV12-3 or TRBV12-4, the J gene TRBJ2-1, with a possible D match to TRBD1 (6 bases). There are 11 residues in the CDR3. V was pared by 8 bases and J by 7 bases, with 9 bases between. The CDR3: CASGQTNEQFF. As DNA, the CDR3 is TGTGCCAGCGGACAGACAAATGAGCAGTTCTTC.

The rearrangement links TRBV28 to TRBJ1-3; D is possibly TRBD1 (6 bases). Germline assignment: CDR1 MDHEN and CDR2 SYDVKM. This CDR3 contains 17 residues. Trimming pared 5 bases from V and 3 bases from J, leaving 20 bases between. For the CDR3, the DNA is TGTGCCAGCAGTCTACCACAGGGAGACTGGGATGGAAACACCATATATTTT. This codes for CASSLPQGDWDGNTIYF.

This chain links TRBV30 with TRBJ2-1; a weak D match, TRBD2 (5 bases). Germline V gene sequence: CDR1 GTSNPN, CDR2 SVGIG (reference sequence). This CDR3 spans 16 amino acids. The germline V and J ends were trimmed by 2 bases and 4 bases, with 18 bases remaining between them. CDR3: CAWSSRAAALYNEQFF. DNA of the CDR3: TGTGCCTGGAGTAGTAGGGCAGCGGCCCTATACAATGAGCAGTTCTTC.

This chain uses TRBV15 with TRBJ1-6; no definite D call. V was pared by 1 base and J by 6 bases, with 4 bases between. The V gene's germline CDR1 is LNHNV and CDR2 YYDKDF (reference sequence). The CDR3 contains 13 residues. The DNA for the CDR3 is TGTGCCACCAGCAGAGGGGCTAATTCACCCCTCCACTTT. It translates to CATSRGANSPLHF.

This clone is a singleton in its sample. The chain joins TRBV2 to TRBJ1-1; a weak D match, TRBD1 (5 bases). Per the germline V gene, CDR1 is SNHLY and CDR2 is FYNNEI. CDR3 length equals 13 residues. V was clipped by 8 bases and J by 4 bases, with 14 bases between them. The DNA of the CDR3 is TGTGCCAGCGGGGGGGAGGTGGGCACTGAAGCTTTCTTT. Translation: CASGGEVGTEAFF.

This rearrangement joins TRBV21-1 to TRBJ1-5; the D segment call TRBD1 is taken from the table without a DNA check. TRBV21-1 is marked as a pseudogene. The CDR3 extends over 12 amino acids. CDR3 sequence: CAREQGYQPQHF. The CDR3 coding sequence is TGTGCCAGGGAACAGGGGTATCAGCCCCAGCATTTT.

V and J are TRBV6-5 and TRBJ1-1; D may be TRBD1 (6 bases). The V end lost 6 bases, the J end lost 7 bases, and 9 bases lay between the germline ends. Germline V gene lookup returns CDR1 MNHEY and CDR2 SVGAGI. CDR3 length: 11 amino acids. Here the CDR3 DNA reads TGTGCCAGCAGACAGGACAGTGAAGCTTTCTTT. Encoded protein: CASRQDSEAFF.

The genes are TRBV4-1 and TRBJ2-5, with 7 bases fitting TRBD2. CDR1 and CDR2 (germline): MGHRA, YSYEKL. This CDR3 spans 15 amino acids. V trimming: 1 base; J trimming: 4 bases; junction bases outside the gene matches: 6. The CDR3 loop reads CASSQVGIAGETQYF. The CDR3 bases are TGCGCCAGCAGCCAAGTGGGGATAGCGGGAGAGACCCAGTACTTC.

The chain couples TRBV29-1 to TRBJ1-1; possibly TRBD1 for D (6 bases). V was clipped by 6 bases and J by 1 base, with 12 bases between them. This CDR3 has 13 amino acids. Germline V CDR1 and CDR2: SQVTM, ANQGSEA. As DNA, the CDR3 is TGCAGCGTCGAGGACAGAGCGAACACTGAAGCTTTCTTT. It yields the protein CSVEDRANTEAFF.

V is TRBV6-6 and J is TRBJ2-1, with D maybe TRBD2 (6 bases). Germline-derived CDR1 and CDR2 are MNHNY and SVGAGI (reference sequence). V dropped 0 bases and J dropped 9 bases, with 6 bases sitting between them. This CDR3 has 12 amino acids. The CDR3 nucleotides are TGTGCCAGCAGTTACTCCGGGGGTGAGCAGTTCTTC. Encoded protein: CASSYSGGEQFF.

The chain has TRBV10-2 and TRBJ2-7, with a weak D call TRBD2 (7 bases). Trimming left V 5 bases short and J 2 bases short, with 16 bases between. This CDR3 contains 15 residues. Germline CDR1 is WSHSY and CDR2 is SAAADI. CDR3 residues: CASSLGGGAAYEQYF. The CDR3 DNA reads TGCGCCAGCAGTCTCGGCGGGGGCGCAGCCTACGAGCAGTACTTC.

The chain is built from TRBV7-2 and TRBJ2-4; 7 nucleotides line up with TRBD1. The CDR3 consists of 12 residues. After removal of 2 bases from V and 10 bases from J, the junction contained 2 bases not matched to a gene. CDR1 and CDR2 from the germline V gene are SGHTA and FQGNSA. Written as DNA, the CDR3 is TGTGCCAGCAGCTTAAGGGACAGTATTCAGTACTTC. Translation gives CASSLRDSIQYF.

The genes are TRBV5-1 and TRBJ2-1; tentatively, D is TRBD2 (6 bases). CDR1 and CDR2 (germline): SGHRS, YFSETQ. The CDR3 extends over 14 amino acids. Between the trimmed V and J ends, which lost 0 bases and 9 bases, there was a span of 13 bases. The CDR3 sequence is CASSLGLDRGEQFF. In nucleotides, the CDR3 is TGCGCCAGCAGCTTGGGACTAGATAGGGGTGAGCAGTTCTTC. The entire variable domain, with the rest obtained from reference TRBV5-1 and TRBJ2-1, is as follows: KAGVTQTPRYLIKTRGQQVTLSCSPISGHRSVSWYQQTPGQGLQFLFEYFSETQRNKGNFPGRFSGRQFSNSRSEMNVSTLELGDSALYLCASSLGLDRGEQFFGPGTRLTVL.

This clone has a handful of counts. The J gene is TRBJ2-2, the V gene TRBV3-1 (or the pseudogene TRBV3-2); D not certain. With 3 bases removed from V and 13 bases from J, the gap between germline ends came to 9 bases. This CDR3 is 11 amino acids long. Germline V gene sequence: CDR1 LGHDT, CDR2 YNNKEL (reference sequence). CDR3 amino acids: CASSHGGGLFF. The CDR3 region has the DNA TGTGCCAGCAGCCATGGCGGTGGGCTGTTTTTT.

V usage is TRBV6-2 or TRBV6-3 and J usage is TRBJ1-5; the match to TRBD1 covers 9 bases. The CDR3 length is 18 residues. V gave up 6 bases and J gave up 2 bases; unmatched junction bases: 14. The germline V gene encodes CDR1 MNHEY and CDR2 SVGEGT. The CDR3 nucleotides read TGTGCCAGCAGCATCCGGGACAGGGTCCTGGTTGGCAATCAGCCCCAGCATTTT. Amino acid sequence: CASSIRDRVLVGNQPQHF.

The chain recombines TRBV7-2 with TRBJ2-2, with TRBD2 identical over 9 bases. V shed 2 bases and J 8 bases; nucleotides not matched to a gene: 12. Per germline, CDR1 SGHTA and CDR2 FQGNSA. The CDR3 has 17 residues. CDR3 nucleotide sequence: TGTGCCAGCAGCTTACCTGTAGCGGGAGAGCGGAGGGGGGAGCTGTTTTTT. Translating gives CASSLPVAGERRGELFF. Full variable domain (rest looked up from reference TRBV7-2 and TRBJ2-2): GAGVSQSPSNKVTEKGKDVELRCDPISGHTALYWYRQSLGQGLEFLIYFQGNSAPDKSGLPSDRFSAERTGGSVSTLTIQRTQQEDSAVYLCASSLPVAGERRGELFFGEGSRLTVL.

The chain joins TRBV27 to TRBJ2-5; a possible D gene is TRBD2 (5 bases). The CDR3 is made up of 13 amino acids. The germline V gene has CDR1 MNHEY and CDR2 SMNVEV (reference sequence). V gave up 3 bases and J gave up 4 bases, with 9 bases separating them. This chain's CDR3 is CASSFFRGETQYF. In DNA form, the CDR3 reads TGTGCCAGCAGTTTCTTCCGGGGAGAGACCCAGTACTTC.

J is TRBJ2-3 and V is TRBV7-2; possible D gene TRBD1, 7 bases. CDR3 size: 17 residues. CDR1 and CDR2 from the germline V gene are SGHTA and FQGNSA. V was clipped by 1 base and J by 4 bases, with 18 bases between them. The CDR3 sequence: CASSLGQGGPPADTQYF. The CDR3 coding sequence is TGTGCCAGCAGCTTAGGACAGGGAGGCCCTCCGGCAGATACGCAGTATTTT.

The chain combines TRBV4-2 with TRBJ2-1, with D maybe TRBD2 (6 bases). Trimming shortened V by 2 bases and J by 2 bases, and 13 bases separated the two germline ends. The germline gives CDR1 LGHNA, CDR2 YNFKEQ. CDR3 length: 16 amino acids. This CDR3 is CASSQSGSSAYNEQFF. The CDR3 nucleotides read TGTGCCAGCAGCCAAAGCGGGTCCTCTGCCTACAATGAGCAGTTCTTC.

The chain recombines TRBV24-1 with TRBJ1-1; tentatively, D is TRBD1 (6 bases). Trimming removed 9 bases at V and 3 bases at J, with 13 bases between. This CDR3 is built from 13 residues. The germline V gene has CDR1 KGHDR and CDR2 SFDVKD. The CDR3: CATSSRGYTEAFF. As DNA, the CDR3 is TGTGCCACCTCGTCGAGGGGGTACACTGAAGCTTTCTTT.

The chain links TRBV30 to TRBJ1-2; 7 bases are shared with TRBD1. V gave up 2 bases and J gave up 8 bases; unmatched junction bases: 8. Germline V lookup: CDR1 GTSNPN, CDR2 SVGIG (reference sequence). This CDR3 comprises 13 residues. The CDR3 coding sequence is TGTGCCTGGAGTCAAGTCACAGGGGACGGCTACACCTTC. Translation: CAWSQVTGDGYTF.

The chain couples TRBV2 to TRBJ1-5; weak D call: TRBD1 (5 bases). CDR3 size: 14 residues. V lost 4 bases, J lost 6 bases, and 13 bases lay in between. Germline CDR1 SNHLY, CDR2 FYNNEI. The CDR3 DNA reads TGTGCCAGCAGTGTGAGGCAGGGCGGTCAGCCCCAGCATTTT. Its protein is CASSVRQGGQPQHF.

The chain carries TRBV15 and TRBJ2-2; D gene uncertain. The V gene lost 5 bases and the J gene lost 2 bases, with 15 bases spanning the gap. There are 16 residues in the CDR3. Germline CDR1 and CDR2: LNHNV and YYDKDF (reference sequence). The CDR3 region has the DNA TGTGCCACCAGCTCGCCTGAGGAGCTCAACACCGGGGAGCTGTTTTTT. This sequence encodes CATSSPEELNTGELFF.

This rearrangement joins TRBV5-1 to TRBJ2-6; a possible D gene is TRBD1 (6 bases). CDR1 is SGHRS and CDR2 is YFSETQ in the germline V gene. The V end was cut by 4 bases, the J end by 5 bases, with 19 bases between. The CDR3 has 17 residues. DNA of the CDR3: TGCGCCAGCAGCCCCCAGACAGGTCTATCGCGGGCCAACGTCCTGACTTTC. Its translation is CASSPQTGLSRANVLTF.